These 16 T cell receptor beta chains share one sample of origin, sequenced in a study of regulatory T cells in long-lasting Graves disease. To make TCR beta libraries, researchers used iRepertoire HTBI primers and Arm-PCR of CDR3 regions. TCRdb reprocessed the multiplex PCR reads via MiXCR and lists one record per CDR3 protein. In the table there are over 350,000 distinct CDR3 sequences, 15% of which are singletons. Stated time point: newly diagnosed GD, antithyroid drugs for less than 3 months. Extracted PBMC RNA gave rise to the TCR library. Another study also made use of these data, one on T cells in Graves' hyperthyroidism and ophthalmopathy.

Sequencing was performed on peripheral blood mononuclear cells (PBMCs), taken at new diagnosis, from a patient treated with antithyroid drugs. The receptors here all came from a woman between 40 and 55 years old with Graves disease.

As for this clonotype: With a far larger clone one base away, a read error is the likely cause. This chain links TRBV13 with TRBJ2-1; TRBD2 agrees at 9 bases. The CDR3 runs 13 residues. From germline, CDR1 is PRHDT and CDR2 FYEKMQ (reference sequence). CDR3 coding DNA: TGTGCCAGCAGTTTAGGCGGGAGGGATGGGCAGTTCTTC. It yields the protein CASSLGGRDGQFF. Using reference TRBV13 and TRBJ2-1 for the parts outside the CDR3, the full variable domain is AAGVIQSPRHLIKEKRETATLKCYPIPRHDTVYWYQQGPGQDPQFLISFYEKMQSDKGSIPDRFSAQQFSDYHSELNMSSLELGDSALYFCASSLGGRDGQFFGPGTRLTVL.

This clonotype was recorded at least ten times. The CDR3 sequence is CASSTATQETQYF. In DNA form, the CDR3 reads TGTGCCAGCAGCACAGCGACACAAGAGACCCAGTACTTC. The chain is built from TRBV9 and TRBJ2-5; D gene ambiguous. Germline assignment: CDR1 SGDLS and CDR2 YYNGEE. Trimming removed 4 bases from V and 2 bases from J, with 9 bases in between. This CDR3 spans 13 amino acids.

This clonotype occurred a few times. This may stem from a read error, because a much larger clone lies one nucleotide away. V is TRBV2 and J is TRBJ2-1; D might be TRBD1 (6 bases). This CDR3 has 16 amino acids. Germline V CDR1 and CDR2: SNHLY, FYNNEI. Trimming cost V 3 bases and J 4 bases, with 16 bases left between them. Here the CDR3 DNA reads TGTGCCAGCAGTGACAGGGGTTCGGGTAGTTACAATGAGCAGTTCTTC. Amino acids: CASSDRGSGSYNEQFF.

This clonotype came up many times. CDR3 in amino acids: CASSLDGGPNYGYTF. The DNA for the CDR3 is TGCGCCAGCAGCTTGGATGGCGGCCCTAACTATGGCTACACCTTC. This rearrangement joins TRBV5-1 to TRBJ1-2, with no clear D. The CDR3 has 15 residues. Trimming pared 0 bases from V and 0 bases from J, leaving 9 bases between. The germline V gene has CDR1 SGHRS and CDR2 YFSETQ.

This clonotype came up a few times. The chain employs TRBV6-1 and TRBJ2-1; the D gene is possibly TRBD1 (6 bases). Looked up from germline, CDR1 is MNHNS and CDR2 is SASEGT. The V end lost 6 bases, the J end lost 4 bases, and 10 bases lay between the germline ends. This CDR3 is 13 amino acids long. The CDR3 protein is CASRGDRYNEQFF. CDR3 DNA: TGTGCCAGCAGAGGTGACAGGTACAATGAGCAGTTCTTC.

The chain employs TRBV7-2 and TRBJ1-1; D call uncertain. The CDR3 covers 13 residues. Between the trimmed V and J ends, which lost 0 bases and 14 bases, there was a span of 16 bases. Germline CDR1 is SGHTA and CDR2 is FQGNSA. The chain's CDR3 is CASSLAHRQGVFF. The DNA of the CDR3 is TGTGCCAGCAGCTTAGCACATCGGCAAGGCGTATTCTTT.

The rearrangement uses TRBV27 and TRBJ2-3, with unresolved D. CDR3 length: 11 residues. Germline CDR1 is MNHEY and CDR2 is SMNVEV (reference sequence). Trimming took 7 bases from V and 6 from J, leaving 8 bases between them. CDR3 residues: CASILGDTQYF. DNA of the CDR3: TGTGCCAGCATCTTAGGTGATACGCAGTATTTT.

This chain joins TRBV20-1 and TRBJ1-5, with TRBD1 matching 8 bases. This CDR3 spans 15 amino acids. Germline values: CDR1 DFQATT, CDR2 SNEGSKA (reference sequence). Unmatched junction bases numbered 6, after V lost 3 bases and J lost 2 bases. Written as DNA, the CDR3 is TGCAGTGCTAGGCAGGGGGCTGTAGGCAATCAGCCCCAGCATTTT. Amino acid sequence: CSARQGAVGNQPQHF.

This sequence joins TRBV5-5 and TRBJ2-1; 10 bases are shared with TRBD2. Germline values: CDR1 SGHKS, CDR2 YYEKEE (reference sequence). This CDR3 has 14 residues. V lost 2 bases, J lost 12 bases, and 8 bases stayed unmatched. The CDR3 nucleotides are TGTGCCAGCAGCTTTTACCTAGCGGGAGTTGGGCAGTTCTTC. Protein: CASSFYLAGVGQFF.

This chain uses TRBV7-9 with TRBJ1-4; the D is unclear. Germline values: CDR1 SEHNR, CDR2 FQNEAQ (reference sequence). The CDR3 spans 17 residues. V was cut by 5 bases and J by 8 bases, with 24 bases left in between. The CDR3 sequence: CASSPPPGKPLGEKLFF. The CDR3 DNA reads TGTGCCAGCAGCCCACCGCCGGGAAAACCTTTGGGGGAAAAACTGTTTTTT.

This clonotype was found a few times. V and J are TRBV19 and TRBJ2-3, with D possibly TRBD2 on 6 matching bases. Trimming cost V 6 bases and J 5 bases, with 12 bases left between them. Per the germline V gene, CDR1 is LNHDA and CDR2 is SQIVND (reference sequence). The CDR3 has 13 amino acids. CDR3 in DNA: TGTGCCAGTAGGGGGGGTAAGAGAGATACGCAGTATTTT. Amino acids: CASRGGKRDTQYF.

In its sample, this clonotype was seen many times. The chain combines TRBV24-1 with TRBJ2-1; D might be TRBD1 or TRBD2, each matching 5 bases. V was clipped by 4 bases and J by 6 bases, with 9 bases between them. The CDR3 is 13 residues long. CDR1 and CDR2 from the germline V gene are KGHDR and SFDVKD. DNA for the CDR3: TGTGCCACCAGTGAACGGGACGGCAATGAGCAGTTCTTC. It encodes CATSERDGNEQFF.

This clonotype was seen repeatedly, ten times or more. The CDR3 DNA reads TGCAGTGCTAGAGATTGGGGTACGCAGTATTTT. This sequence encodes CSARDWGTQYF. This chain links TRBV20-1 with TRBJ2-3, with D unclear. Trimming shortened V by 0 bases and J by 8 bases, and 6 bases separated the two germline ends. The CDR3 sequence is 11 residues long. Germline V gives CDR1 DFQATT, CDR2 SNEGSKA (reference sequence).

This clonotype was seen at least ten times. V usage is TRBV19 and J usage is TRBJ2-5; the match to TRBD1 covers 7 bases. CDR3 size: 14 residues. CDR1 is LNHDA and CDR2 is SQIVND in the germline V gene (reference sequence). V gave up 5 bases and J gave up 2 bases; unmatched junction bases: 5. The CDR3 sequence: CASSGRDRQETQYF. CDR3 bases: TGTGCCAGTAGTGGCCGGGACAGACAAGAGACCCAGTACTTC.

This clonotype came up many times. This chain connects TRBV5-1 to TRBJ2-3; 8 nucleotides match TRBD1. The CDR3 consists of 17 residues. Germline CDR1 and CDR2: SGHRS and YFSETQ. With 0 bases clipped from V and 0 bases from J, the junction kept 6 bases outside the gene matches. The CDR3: CASSLGQGIGSTDTQYF. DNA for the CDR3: TGCGCCAGCAGCTTGGGACAGGGGATTGGGAGCACAGATACGCAGTATTTT. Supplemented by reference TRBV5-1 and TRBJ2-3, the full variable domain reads KAGVTQTPRYLIKTRGQQVTLSCSPISGHRSVSWYQQTPGQGLQFLFEYFSETQRNKGNFPGRFSGRQFSNSRSEMNVSTLELGDSALYLCASSLGQGIGSTDTQYFGPGTRLTVL.

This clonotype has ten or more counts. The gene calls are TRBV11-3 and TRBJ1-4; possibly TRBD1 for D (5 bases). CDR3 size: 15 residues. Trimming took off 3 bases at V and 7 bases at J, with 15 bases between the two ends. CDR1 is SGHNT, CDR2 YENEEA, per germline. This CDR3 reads CASSFSPGRSEKLFF. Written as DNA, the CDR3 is TGTGCCAGCAGCTTTAGTCCGGGGCGCTCTGAAAAACTGTTTTTT.